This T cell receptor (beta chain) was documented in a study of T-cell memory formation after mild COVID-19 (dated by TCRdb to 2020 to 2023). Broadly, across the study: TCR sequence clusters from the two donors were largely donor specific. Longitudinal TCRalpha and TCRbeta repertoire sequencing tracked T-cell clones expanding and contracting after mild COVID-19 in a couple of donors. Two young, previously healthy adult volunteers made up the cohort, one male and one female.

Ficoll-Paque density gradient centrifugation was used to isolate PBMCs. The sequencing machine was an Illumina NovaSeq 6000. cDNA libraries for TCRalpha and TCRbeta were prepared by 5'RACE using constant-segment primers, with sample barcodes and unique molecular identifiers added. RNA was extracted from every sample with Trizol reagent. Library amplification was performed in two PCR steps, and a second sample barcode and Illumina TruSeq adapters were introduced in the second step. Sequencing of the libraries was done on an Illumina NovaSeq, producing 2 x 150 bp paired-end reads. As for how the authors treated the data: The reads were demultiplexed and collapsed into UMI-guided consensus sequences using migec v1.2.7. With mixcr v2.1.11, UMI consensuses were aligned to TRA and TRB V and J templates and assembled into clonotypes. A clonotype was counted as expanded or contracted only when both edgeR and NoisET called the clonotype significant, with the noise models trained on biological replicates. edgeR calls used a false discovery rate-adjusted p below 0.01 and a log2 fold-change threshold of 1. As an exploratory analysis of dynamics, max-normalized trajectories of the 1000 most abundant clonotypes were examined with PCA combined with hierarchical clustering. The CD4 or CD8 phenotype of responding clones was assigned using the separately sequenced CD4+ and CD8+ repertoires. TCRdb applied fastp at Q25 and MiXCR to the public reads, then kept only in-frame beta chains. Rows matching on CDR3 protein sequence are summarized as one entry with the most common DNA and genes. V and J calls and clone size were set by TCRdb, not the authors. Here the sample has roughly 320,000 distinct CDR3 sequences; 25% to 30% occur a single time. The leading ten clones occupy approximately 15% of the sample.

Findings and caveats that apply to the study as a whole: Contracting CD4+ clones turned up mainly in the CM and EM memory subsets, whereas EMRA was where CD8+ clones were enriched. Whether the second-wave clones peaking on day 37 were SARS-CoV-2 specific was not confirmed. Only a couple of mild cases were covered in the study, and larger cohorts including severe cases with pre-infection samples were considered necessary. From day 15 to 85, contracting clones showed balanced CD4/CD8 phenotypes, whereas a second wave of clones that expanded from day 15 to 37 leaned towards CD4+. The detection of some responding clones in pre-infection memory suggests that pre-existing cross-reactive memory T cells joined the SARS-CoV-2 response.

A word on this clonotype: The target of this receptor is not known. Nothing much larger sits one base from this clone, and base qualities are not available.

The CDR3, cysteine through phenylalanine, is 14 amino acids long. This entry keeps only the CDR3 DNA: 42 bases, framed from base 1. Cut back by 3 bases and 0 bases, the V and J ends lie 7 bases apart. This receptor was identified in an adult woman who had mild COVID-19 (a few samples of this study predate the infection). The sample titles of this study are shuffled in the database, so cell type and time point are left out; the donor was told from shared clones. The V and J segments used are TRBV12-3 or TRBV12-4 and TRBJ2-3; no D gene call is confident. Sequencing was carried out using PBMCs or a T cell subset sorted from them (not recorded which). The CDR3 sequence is CASSFRPSTDTQYF. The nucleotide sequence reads TGTGCCAGCAGTTTCCGTCCTAGCACAGATACGCAGTATTTT.